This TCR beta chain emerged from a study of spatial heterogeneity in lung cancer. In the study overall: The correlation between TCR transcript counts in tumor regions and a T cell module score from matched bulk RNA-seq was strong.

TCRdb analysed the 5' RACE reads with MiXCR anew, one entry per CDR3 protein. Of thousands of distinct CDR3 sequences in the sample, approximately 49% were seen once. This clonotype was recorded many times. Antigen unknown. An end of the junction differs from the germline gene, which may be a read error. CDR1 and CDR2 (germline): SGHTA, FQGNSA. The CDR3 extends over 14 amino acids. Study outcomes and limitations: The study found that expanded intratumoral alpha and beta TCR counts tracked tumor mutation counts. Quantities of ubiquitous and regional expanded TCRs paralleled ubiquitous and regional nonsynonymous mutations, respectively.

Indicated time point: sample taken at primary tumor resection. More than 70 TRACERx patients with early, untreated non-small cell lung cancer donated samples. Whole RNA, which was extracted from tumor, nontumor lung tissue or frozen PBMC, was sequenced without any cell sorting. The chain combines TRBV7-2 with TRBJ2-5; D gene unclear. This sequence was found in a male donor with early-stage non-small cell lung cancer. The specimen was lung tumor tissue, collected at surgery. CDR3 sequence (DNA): TGTGCCAGCAGCTCCCTGATGGTCCCGGAGAGCCAGTACTTC. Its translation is CASSSLMVPESQYF.